The 27 T cell receptor beta chains listed next were all sequenced from one sample in a study of T cells after posttransplantation cyclophosphamide. Only in-frame clones appear in the TCRdb table, and some are missing; sequencing was by immunoSEQ multiplex PCR. The sample records about 22,000 clones, roughly 90% being singletons. Busulfan-fludarabine conditioning, marrow transplant, and cyclophosphamide on days +3 and +4 were administered. The sample in question was PBMCs, obtained after allogeneic stem cell transplant with posttransplant cyclophosphamide. Receptor source: a female patient in her thirties or forties who received an allogeneic stem cell transplant from an unrelated donor, was CMV-positive, and had no GVHD. The graft donor may be the source of some T cells.

V usage is TRBV7-2 and J usage is TRBJ2-2, with 7 positions matching TRBD2. With 6 bases clipped from V and 6 bases from J, the junction kept 10 bases outside the gene matches. This CDR3 has 15 amino acids. Germline V gene data show CDR1 as SGHTA and CDR2 as FQGNSA. CDR3 sequence reads: CASRTQRGEAGELFF. DNA for the CDR3: TGTGCCAGCAGGACTCAGCGGGGAGAGGCCGGGGAGCTGTTTTTT.

This chain joins TRBV7-9 and TRBJ1-1, with 7 positions matching TRBD1. The junction had 3 bases not matched to a gene; V was cut back by 4 bases and J by 1 base. Germline-derived CDR1 and CDR2 are SEHNR and FQNEAQ (reference sequence). The CDR3 has 14 residues. The CDR3 loop is CASSSQGWNTEAFF. The DNA for the CDR3 is TGTGCCAGCAGCTCACAGGGGTGGAACACTGAAGCTTTCTTT.

This chain joins TRBV11-2 and TRBJ1-6; TRBD1 might be the D (5 bases). The germline CDR1 and CDR2 sequences are SGHAT and FQNNGV. This CDR3 is 15 amino acids long. Trimming cost V 1 base and J 7 bases, with 11 bases left between them. The CDR3, as DNA: TGTGCCAGCAGCTTAGGGGCAGGGCCGAATTCACCCCTCCACTTT. Translating gives CASSLGAGPNSPLHF.

The genes are TRBV6-4 and TRBJ2-1; D perhaps matches TRBD1 (5 bases). V lost 3 bases and J 3 bases, leaving 18 bases between the germline ends. The CDR3 is 17 amino acids. Germline CDR1 reads MRHNA; CDR2 reads SNTAGT. The CDR3, as DNA: TGTGCCAGCAGTGAAGACGACAAACCAGGGTTCTACAATGAGCAGTTCTTC. This codes for CASSEDDKPGFYNEQFF.

The J gene is TRBJ1-5, the V gene TRBV29-1; 7 bases align to TRBD1. Germline-derived CDR1 and CDR2 are SQVTM and ANQGSEA. Unmatched junction bases numbered 8, after V lost 6 bases and J lost 6 bases. This CDR3 contains 13 residues. The CDR3 nucleotides are TGCAGCGTCGGAGGGGGCGCGGGTCAGCCCCAGCATTTT. Protein: CSVGGGAGQPQHF. Using reference TRBV29-1 and TRBJ1-5 for the parts outside the CDR3, the full variable domain is SAVISQKPSRDICQRGTSLTIQCQVDSQVTMMFWYRQQPGQSLTLIATANQGSEATYESGFVIDKFPISRPNLTFSTLTVSNMSPEDSSIYLCSVGGGAGQPQHFGDGTRLSIL.

The rearrangement uses TRBV7-9 and TRBJ2-2, with 9 bases matching TRBD2. Trimming removed 5 bases from V and 3 bases from J; junction bases left unmatched: 13. The CDR3 is made up of 18 amino acids. CDR1 and CDR2 (germline): SEHNR, FQNEAQ (reference sequence). In DNA form, the CDR3 reads TGTGCCAGCAGCGCCAGCTACGGGACTAGCAGTGACACCGGGGAGCTGTTTTTT. Translated, it gives CASSASYGTSSDTGELFF.

The CDR3 sequence: CATSLRQGKGTEAFF. The DNA of the CDR3 is TGTGCCACCAGCTTACGACAGGGGAAAGGGACTGAAGCTTTCTTT. This chain uses TRBV15 with TRBJ1-1, with 8 nucleotides matching TRBD1. The CDR3 consists of 15 residues. Germline assignment: CDR1 LNHNV and CDR2 YYDKDF (reference sequence). The J segment lost 5 bases and the V segment lost 5 bases, leaving 10 bases of the junction unmatched.

CDR3 in DNA: TGCGCCAGCAGCTTGGGGCCCAACAAAAACATTCAGTACTTC. It translates to CASSLGPNKNIQYF. The chain is built from TRBV5-1 and TRBJ2-4; D is unclear. CDR3 length equals 14 residues. V was cut by 0 bases and J by 3 bases, with 7 bases left in between. CDR1 and CDR2 from the germline V gene are SGHRS and YFSETQ.

The V and J genes are TRBV19 and TRBJ1-5, with D possibly matching TRBD1 (5 bases). Per germline, CDR1 LNHDA and CDR2 SQIVND (reference sequence). The length of the CDR3 is 16 residues. V was pared by 1 base and J by 5 bases, with 15 bases between. The CDR3 is CASSIAYGGEDQPQHF. CDR3 DNA: TGTGCCAGTAGTATAGCCTATGGAGGGGAGGATCAGCCCCAGCATTTT.

This chain links TRBV7-2 with TRBJ2-2; the match to TRBD1 covers 8 bases. CDR3 length equals 17 residues. Looked up from germline, CDR1 is SGHTA and CDR2 is FQGNSA. V was clipped by 0 bases and J by 4 bases; unmatched bases: 7. For the CDR3, the DNA is TGTGCCAGCAGCTTAGCGCGGACAGGGAGAGGCACCGGGGAGCTGTTTTTT. Translated: CASSLARTGRGTGELFF.

V and J are TRBV30 and TRBJ2-5; maybe TRBD2 (5 bases). Germline V gene lookup returns CDR1 GTSNPN and CDR2 SVGIG (reference sequence). V lost 0 bases, J lost 5 bases, and 13 bases lay in between. CDR3 length: 14 residues. The chain's CDR3 is CAWSVSGLEETQYF. CDR3 bases: TGTGCCTGGAGTGTATCGGGGTTGGAGGAGACCCAGTACTTC. The variable domain in full, with the rest retrieved from reference TRBV30 and TRBJ2-5, is SQTIHQWPATLVQPVGSPLSLECTVEGTSNPNLYWYRQAAGRGLQLLFYSVGIGQISSEVPQNLSASRPQDRQFILSSKKLLLSDSGFYLCAWSVSGLEETQYFGPGTRLLVL.

Only a few counts were recorded for this clone. V gene TRBV27 combines with J gene TRBJ2-1; 12 nucleotides match TRBD2. The CDR3 is made up of 18 amino acids. The V segment lost 0 bases and the J segment 5 bases; nucleotides outside the gene matches: 8. The germline V gene has CDR1 MNHEY and CDR2 SMNVEV (reference sequence). The CDR3 DNA is TGTGCCAGCAGTTTATCGGCCAGACTAGCGGGGGTGCACAATGAGCAGTTCTTC. Its translation is CASSLSARLAGVHNEQFF.

The gene calls are TRBV28 and TRBJ2-7; D might be TRBD1 (6 bases). This CDR3 contains 12 residues. Germline V gene lookup returns CDR1 MDHEN and CDR2 SYDVKM. V was cut by 6 bases and J by 3 bases, with 9 bases left in between. The CDR3 DNA reads TGTGCCAGCAGCTCGGACAGCTACGAGCAGTACTTC. Protein product: CASSSDSYEQYF.

This chain links TRBV2 with TRBJ2-2; a possible D gene is TRBD2 (5 bases). Between the trimmed V and J ends, which lost 3 bases and 4 bases, there was a span of 18 bases. Germline V gene sequence: CDR1 SNHLY, CDR2 FYNNEI. This CDR3 region has 17 residues. Here the CDR3 DNA reads TGTGCCAGCAGTGAGAGGGCCCCAGATCATGTCACCGGGGAGCTGTTTTTT. It yields the protein CASSERAPDHVTGELFF.

The chain uses TRBV2 and TRBJ2-7, with TRBD2 as a possible D gene (6 bases). Germline CDR1 and CDR2: SNHLY and FYNNEI. The CDR3 contains 15 residues. V lost 7 bases and J 3 bases, leaving 19 bases between the germline ends. The CDR3 spells CASKEGSPIFYEQYF. The CDR3 DNA sequence: TGTGCCAGCAAGGAGGGCTCCCCTATCTTCTACGAGCAGTACTTC.

The chain joins TRBV4-1 to TRBJ2-1, with D possibly being TRBD2 (6 bases). V was cut by 0 bases and J by 3 bases, with 21 bases left in between. The CDR3 loop spans 19 amino acids. Per germline, CDR1 MGHRA and CDR2 YSYEKL. The CDR3 DNA sequence: TGCGCCAGCAGCCAAGATGAGGCCCATATCGGGGGAAACTACAATGAGCAGTTCTTC. It encodes CASSQDEAHIGGNYNEQFF.

The J gene is TRBJ2-2, the V gene TRBV5-1; 9 nucleotides agree with TRBD2. CDR1 is SGHRS, CDR2 YFSETQ, per germline. Trimming took 4 bases from V and 5 from J; bases not matched to a gene: 12. CDR3 length: 17 residues. The CDR3: CASSVTSGGMTTGELFF. The CDR3 nucleotides are TGCGCCAGCAGCGTCACGAGCGGGGGGATGACAACCGGGGAGCTGTTTTTT. Full variable domain (missing parts from reference TRBV5-1 and TRBJ2-2): KAGVTQTPRYLIKTRGQQVTLSCSPISGHRSVSWYQQTPGQGLQFLFEYFSETQRNKGNFPGRFSGRQFSNSRSEMNVSTLELGDSALYLCASSVTSGGMTTGELFFGEGSRLTVL.

Here the CDR3 reads CSVEGSGDYTQYF. As DNA, the CDR3 is TGCAGCGTTGAAGGTAGCGGGGATTATACGCAGTATTTT. The chain couples TRBV29-1 to TRBJ2-3; TRBD2 matches at 8 bases. CDR3 length: 13 amino acids. The germline V gene has CDR1 SQVTM and CDR2 ANQGSEA. V shed 1 base, J shed 7 bases, and the junction held 4 bases outside the gene matches.

The table lists this clone with a few counts. The CDR3: CASSLEGATYEQYF. In DNA form, the CDR3 reads TGTGCCAGCAGCTTAGAGGGGGCGACCTACGAGCAGTACTTC. The chain uses TRBV7-2 and TRBJ2-7, with 7 nucleotides matching TRBD1. Germline V CDR1 and CDR2: SGHTA, FQGNSA. V trimming: 1 base; J trimming: 2 bases; junction bases outside the gene matches: 2. The length of the CDR3 is 14 residues.

The J gene is TRBJ2-5, the V gene TRBV28; D may be TRBD1 (6 bases). CDR1 is MDHEN, CDR2 SYDVKM, per germline. Trimming shortened V by 5 bases and J by 4 bases, and 14 bases separated the two germline ends. The CDR3 runs to 14 residues. CDR3 nucleotide sequence: TGTGCCAGCAGTGCTCACGTACAGGGAGAGACCCAGTACTTC. This translates into CASSAHVQGETQYF.

The chain uses TRBV14 and TRBJ1-6, with D tentatively TRBD1 (5 bases). Trimming took off 1 base at V and 10 bases at J, with 11 bases between the two ends. There are 14 residues in the CDR3. Per the germline V gene, CDR1 is SGHDN and CDR2 is FVKESK. The CDR3 DNA reads TGTGCCAGCAGCCAAGCAGGGAATGGATCACCCCTCCACTTT. Encoded protein: CASSQAGNGSPLHF.

The chain is built from TRBV27 and TRBJ1-6, with a possible D match to TRBD1 (5 bases). Per germline, CDR1 MNHEY and CDR2 SMNVEV (reference sequence). The V end lost 6 bases, the J end lost 7 bases, and 10 bases lay between the germline ends. The CDR3 is 13 amino acids. CDR3 protein: CASRSSGNSPLHF. For the CDR3, the DNA is TGTGCCAGCAGGAGCTCAGGGAATTCACCCCTCCACTTT.

The rearrangement joins TRBV9 to TRBJ2-7; 9 nucleotides match TRBD1. The CDR3 is 16 residues long. The germline gives CDR1 SGDLS, CDR2 YYNGEE. The junction had 9 bases not matched to a gene; V was cut back by 3 bases and J by 2 bases. CDR3 loop: CASSGTGATGAYEQYF. CDR3 DNA sequence: TGTGCCAGCAGCGGGACAGGGGCCACCGGAGCCTACGAGCAGTACTTC.

The chain combines TRBV7-8 with TRBJ2-7; TRBD2 might be the D (5 bases). The germline V and J ends were trimmed by 5 bases and 2 bases, with 13 bases remaining between them. The CDR3 covers 14 residues. The germline gives CDR1 SGHVS, CDR2 FQNEAQ. CDR3 nucleotides: TGTGCCAGCAGCCCCGACACGAGGGCCTACGAGCAGTACTTC. Its translation: CASSPDTRAYEQYF. The full variable domain, its missing parts supplied by reference TRBV7-8 and TRBJ2-7, is GAGVSQSPRYKVAKRGQDVALRCDPISGHVSLFWYQQALGQGPEFLTYFQNEAQLDKSGLPSDRFFAERPEGSVSTLKIQRTQQEDSAVYLCASSPDTRAYEQYFGPGTRLTVT.

This sequence joins TRBV7-2 and TRBJ2-5; D possibly corresponds to TRBD2 (6 bases). This CDR3 spans 15 amino acids. The germline V and J ends were trimmed by 1 base and 4 bases, with 13 bases remaining between them. Germline CDR1 is SGHTA and CDR2 is FQGNSA. The CDR3 protein is CASSLVGGSGETQYF. CDR3 DNA sequence: TGTGCCAGCAGCTTAGTTGGGGGGAGTGGAGAGACCCAGTACTTC.

V gene TRBV6-1 combines with J gene TRBJ1-1; maybe TRBD1 (6 bases). Germline loops: CDR1 MNHNS, CDR2 SASEGT. The ends were cut back, 6 bases at V and 0 bases at J, with 11 bases in the middle. The CDR3 runs 14 residues. The CDR3 bases are TGTGCCAGCAGGATAGGACAGCTGAACACTGAAGCTTTCTTT. It is translated as CASRIGQLNTEAFF.

The chain has TRBV7-6 and TRBJ2-5, with D possibly TRBD2 on 6 matching bases. The V end was cut by 3 bases, the J end by 1 base, with 12 bases between. The CDR3 sequence is 15 residues long. Germline assignment: CDR1 SGHVS and CDR2 FNYEAQ. The CDR3 is CASSFNPGGQETQYF. In DNA form, the CDR3 reads TGTGCCAGCAGCTTTAATCCCGGGGGCCAAGAGACCCAGTACTTC.